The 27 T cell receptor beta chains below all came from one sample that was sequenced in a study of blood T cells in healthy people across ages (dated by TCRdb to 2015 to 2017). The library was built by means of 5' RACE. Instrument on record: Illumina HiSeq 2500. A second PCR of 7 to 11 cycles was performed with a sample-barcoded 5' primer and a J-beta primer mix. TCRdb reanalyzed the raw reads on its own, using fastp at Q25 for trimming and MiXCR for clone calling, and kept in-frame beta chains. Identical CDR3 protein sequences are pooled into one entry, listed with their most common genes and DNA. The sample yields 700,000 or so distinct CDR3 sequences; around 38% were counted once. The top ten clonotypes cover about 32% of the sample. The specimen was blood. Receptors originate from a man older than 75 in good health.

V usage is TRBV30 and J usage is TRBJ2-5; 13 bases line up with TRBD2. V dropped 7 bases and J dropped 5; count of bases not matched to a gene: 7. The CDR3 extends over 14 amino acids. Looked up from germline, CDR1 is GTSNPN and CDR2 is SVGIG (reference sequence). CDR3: CASKRTSGGETQYF. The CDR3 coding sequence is TGTGCCTCGAAAAGGACTAGCGGGGGCGAGACCCAGTACTTC.

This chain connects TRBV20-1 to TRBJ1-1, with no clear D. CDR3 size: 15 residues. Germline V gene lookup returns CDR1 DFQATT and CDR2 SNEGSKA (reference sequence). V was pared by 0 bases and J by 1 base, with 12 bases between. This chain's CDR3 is CSARDGTRQNTEAFF. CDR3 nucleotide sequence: TGCAGTGCTAGAGATGGTACTCGGCAGAACACTGAAGCTTTCTTT.

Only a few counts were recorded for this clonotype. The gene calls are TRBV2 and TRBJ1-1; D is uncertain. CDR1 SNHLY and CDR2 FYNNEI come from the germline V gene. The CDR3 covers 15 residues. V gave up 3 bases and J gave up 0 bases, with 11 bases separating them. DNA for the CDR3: TGTGCCAGCAGTGACGCCGGCCGCATGAACACTGAAGCTTTCTTT. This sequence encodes CASSDAGRMNTEAFF.

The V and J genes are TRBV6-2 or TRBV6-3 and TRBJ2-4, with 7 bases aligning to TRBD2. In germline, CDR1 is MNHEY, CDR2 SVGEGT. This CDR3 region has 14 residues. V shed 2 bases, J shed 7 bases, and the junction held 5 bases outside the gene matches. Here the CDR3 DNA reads TGTGCCAGCAGTTACGGCGGGAGATGGAACATTCAGTACTTC. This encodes CASSYGGRWNIQYF.

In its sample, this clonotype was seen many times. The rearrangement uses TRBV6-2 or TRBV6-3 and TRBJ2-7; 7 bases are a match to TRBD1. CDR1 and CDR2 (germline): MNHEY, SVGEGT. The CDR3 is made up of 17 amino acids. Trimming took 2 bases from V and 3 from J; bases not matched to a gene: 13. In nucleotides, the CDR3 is TGTGCCAGCAGTTACCCTCGGACAGGTGGGATAAACTACGAGCAGTACTTC. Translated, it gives CASSYPRTGGINYEQYF.

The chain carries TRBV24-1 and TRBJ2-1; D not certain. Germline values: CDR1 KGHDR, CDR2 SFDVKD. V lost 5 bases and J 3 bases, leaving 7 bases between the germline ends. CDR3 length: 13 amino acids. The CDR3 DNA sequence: TGTGCCACCAGTGGACCAAACTACAATGAGCAGTTCTTC. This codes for CATSGPNYNEQFF.

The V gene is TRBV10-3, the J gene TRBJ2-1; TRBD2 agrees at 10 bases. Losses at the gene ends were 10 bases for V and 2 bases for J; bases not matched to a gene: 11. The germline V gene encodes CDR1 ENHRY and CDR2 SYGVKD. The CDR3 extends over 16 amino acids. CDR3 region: CATATSGQRTYNEQFF. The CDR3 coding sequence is TGTGCCACCGCGACTAGCGGGCAACGTACCTACAATGAGCAGTTCTTC.

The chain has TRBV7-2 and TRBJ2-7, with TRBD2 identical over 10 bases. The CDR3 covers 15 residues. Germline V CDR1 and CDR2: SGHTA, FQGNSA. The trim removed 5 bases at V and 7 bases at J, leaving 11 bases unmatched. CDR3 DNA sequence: TGTGCCAGCAGCCCCCAGCGGGGGGGTTTCAATGAGCAGTACTTC. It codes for CASSPQRGGFNEQYF.

CDR3 residues: CASSEYREATDTQYF. CDR3 bases: TGTGCCAGCAGCGAATACAGGGAGGCAACAGATACGCAGTATTTT. The J gene is TRBJ2-3, the V gene TRBV7-9; the D gene could be TRBD1 or TRBD2 (6 bases each). Deletions cut 5 bases from V and 3 bases from J, with 15 bases between. This CDR3 contains 15 residues. Germline-derived CDR1 and CDR2 are SEHNR and FQNEAQ (reference sequence).

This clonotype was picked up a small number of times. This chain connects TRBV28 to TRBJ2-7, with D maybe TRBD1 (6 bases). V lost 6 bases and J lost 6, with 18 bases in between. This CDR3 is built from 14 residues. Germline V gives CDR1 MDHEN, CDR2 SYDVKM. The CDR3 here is CASSRPGEYVEQYF. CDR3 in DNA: TGTGCCAGCAGCAGGCCAGGGGAATATGTCGAGCAGTACTTC.

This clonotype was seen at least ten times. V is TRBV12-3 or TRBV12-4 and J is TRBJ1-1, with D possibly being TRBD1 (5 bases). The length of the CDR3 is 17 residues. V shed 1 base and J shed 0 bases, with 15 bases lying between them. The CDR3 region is CASSLVRGGPMNTEAFF. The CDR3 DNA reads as TGTGCCAGCAGTTTAGTTAGGGGCGGTCCCATGAACACTGAAGCTTTCTTT.

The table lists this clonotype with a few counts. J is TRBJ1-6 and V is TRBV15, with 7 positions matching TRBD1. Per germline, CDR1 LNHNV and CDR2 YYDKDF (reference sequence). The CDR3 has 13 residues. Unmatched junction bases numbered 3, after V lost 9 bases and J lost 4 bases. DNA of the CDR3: TGTGCCACGGGACAGTCTTATAATTCACCCCTCCACTTT. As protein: CATGQSYNSPLHF.

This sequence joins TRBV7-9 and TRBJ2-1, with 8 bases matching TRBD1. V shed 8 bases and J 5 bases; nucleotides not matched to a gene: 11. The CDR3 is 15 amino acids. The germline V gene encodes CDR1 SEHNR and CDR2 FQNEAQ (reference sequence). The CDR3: CASQSRQGKNNEQFF. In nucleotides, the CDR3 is TGTGCCAGCCAGTCCAGACAGGGGAAGAACAATGAGCAGTTCTTC. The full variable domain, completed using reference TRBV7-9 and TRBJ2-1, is DTGVSQNPRHKITKRGQNVTFRCDPISEHNRLYWYRQTLGQGPEFLTYFQNEAQLEKSRLLSDRFSAERPKGSFSTLEIQRTEQGDSAMYLCASQSRQGKNNEQFFGPGTRLTVL.

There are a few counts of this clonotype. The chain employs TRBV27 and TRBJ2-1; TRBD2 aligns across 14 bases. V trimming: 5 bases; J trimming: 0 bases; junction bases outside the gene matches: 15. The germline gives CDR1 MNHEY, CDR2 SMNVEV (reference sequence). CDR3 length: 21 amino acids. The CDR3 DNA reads TGTGCCAGCAGTCCCCCTCCCCCGGGACTAGCGGGAGTAGGCTCCTACAATGAGCAGTTCTTC. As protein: CASSPPPPGLAGVGSYNEQFF.

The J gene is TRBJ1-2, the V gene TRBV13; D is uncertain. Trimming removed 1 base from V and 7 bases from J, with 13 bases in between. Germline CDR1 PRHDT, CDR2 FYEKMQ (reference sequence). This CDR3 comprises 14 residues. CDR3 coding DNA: TGTGCCAGCAGCTTAGATCGGCAGGACTCTGGCTACACCTTC. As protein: CASSLDRQDSGYTF.

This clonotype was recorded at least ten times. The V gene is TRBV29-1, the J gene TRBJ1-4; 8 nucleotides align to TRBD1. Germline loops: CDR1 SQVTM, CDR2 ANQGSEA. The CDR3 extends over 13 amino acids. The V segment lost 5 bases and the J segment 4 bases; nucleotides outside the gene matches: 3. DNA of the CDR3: TGCAGCGTTTCCGACAGGGGTAATGAAAAACTGTTTTTT. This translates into CSVSDRGNEKLFF.

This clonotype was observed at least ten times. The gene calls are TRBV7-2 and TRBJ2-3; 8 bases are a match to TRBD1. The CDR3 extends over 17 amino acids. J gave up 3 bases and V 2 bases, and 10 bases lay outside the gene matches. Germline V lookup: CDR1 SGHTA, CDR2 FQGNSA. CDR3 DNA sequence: TGTGCCAGCAGCTTATACCGAACAGGGGGAAGGACAGATACGCAGTATTTT. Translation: CASSLYRTGGRTDTQYF.

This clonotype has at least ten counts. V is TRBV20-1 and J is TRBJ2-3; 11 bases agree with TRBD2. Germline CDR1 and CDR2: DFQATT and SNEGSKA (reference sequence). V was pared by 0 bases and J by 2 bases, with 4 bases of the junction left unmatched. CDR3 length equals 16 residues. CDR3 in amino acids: CSARESSGGVTDTQYF. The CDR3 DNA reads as TGCAGTGCTAGAGAAAGTAGCGGGGGGGTCACAGATACGCAGTATTTT.

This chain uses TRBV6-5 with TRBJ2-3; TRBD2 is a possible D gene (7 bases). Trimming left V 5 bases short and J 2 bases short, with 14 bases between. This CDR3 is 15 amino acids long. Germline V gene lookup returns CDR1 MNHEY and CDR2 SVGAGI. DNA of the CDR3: TGTGCCAGCAGTGTAAGGGGGGGAGACACAGATACGCAGTATTTT. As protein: CASSVRGGDTDTQYF.

This CDR3 is CSARDTGTRYEQYF. CDR3 coding DNA: TGCAGTGCTAGAGACACAGGGACTAGGTACGAGCAGTACTTC. The chain links TRBV20-1 to TRBJ2-7, with TRBD2 matching 8 bases. Germline CDR1 and CDR2: DFQATT and SNEGSKA (reference sequence). The V and J ends lost 0 bases and 4 bases, in that order; junction bases with no gene match: 5. The CDR3 loop spans 14 amino acids.

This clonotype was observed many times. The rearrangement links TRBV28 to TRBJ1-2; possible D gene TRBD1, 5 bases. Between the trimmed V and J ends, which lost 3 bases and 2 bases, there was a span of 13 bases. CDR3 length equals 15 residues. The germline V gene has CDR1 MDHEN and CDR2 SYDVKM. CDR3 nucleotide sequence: TGTGCCAGCAGTTTGAGTTCGTGGGGGAACTATGGCTACACCTTC. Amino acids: CASSLSSWGNYGYTF.

The CDR3 loop is CAWTPGQGYEKLFF. The CDR3 DNA follows: TGTGCCTGGACGCCGGGACAGGGGTATGAAAAACTGTTTTTT. This chain joins TRBV30 and TRBJ1-4, with 10 bases aligning to TRBD1. CDR3 size: 14 residues. The germline gives CDR1 GTSNPN, CDR2 SVGIG (reference sequence). J gave up 6 bases and V 4 bases, and 5 bases lay outside the gene matches.

The CDR3: CASRPSGRRPYEQYF. CDR3 coding DNA: TGTGCCAGCAGACCCAGCGGGAGAAGGCCCTACGAGCAGTACTTC. The chain couples TRBV6-5 to TRBJ2-7; 8 bases agree with TRBD2. The CDR3 has 15 residues. With 6 bases clipped from V and 2 bases from J, the junction kept 9 bases outside the gene matches. CDR1 MNHEY and CDR2 SVGAGI come from the germline V gene.

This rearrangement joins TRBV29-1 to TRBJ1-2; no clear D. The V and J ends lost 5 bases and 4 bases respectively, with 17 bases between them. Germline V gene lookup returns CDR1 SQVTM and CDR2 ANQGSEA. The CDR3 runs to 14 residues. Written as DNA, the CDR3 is TGCAGCGTTCCCGGCCTGGCAGCCAGCTATGGCTACACCTTC. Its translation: CSVPGLAASYGYTF.

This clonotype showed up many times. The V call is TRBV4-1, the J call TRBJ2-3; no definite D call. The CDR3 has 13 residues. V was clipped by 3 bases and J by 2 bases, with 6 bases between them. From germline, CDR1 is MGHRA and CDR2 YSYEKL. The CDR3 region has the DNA TGCGCCAGCAGCCACCTACCCACAGATACGCAGTATTTT. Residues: CASSHLPTDTQYF.

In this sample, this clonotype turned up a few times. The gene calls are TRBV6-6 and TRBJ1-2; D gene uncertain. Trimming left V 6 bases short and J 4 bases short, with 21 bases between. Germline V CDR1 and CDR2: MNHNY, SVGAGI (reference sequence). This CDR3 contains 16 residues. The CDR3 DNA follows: TGTGCCAGCAGGCAACTCCGAACCAGAGCATTCTATGGCTACACCTTC. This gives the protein CASRQLRTRAFYGYTF.

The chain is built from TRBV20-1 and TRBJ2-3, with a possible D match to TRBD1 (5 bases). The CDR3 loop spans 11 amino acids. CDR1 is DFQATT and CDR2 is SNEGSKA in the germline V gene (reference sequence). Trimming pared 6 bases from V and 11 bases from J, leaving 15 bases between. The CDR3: CSAAQGLGQYF. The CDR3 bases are TGCAGTGCGGCGCAGGGCCTGGGGCAGTATTTT.